Described below is a single T cell receptor (beta chain) sequence and its context. What it binds is not known. This sample stems from a study of chemoradiotherapy in HPV16-positive cancers. Study-level background: Candidate HPV-specific T-cell clones and common TCR motifs came from functional assays in two HPV16-positive patients. Findings and caveats of the study: Candidate HPV-specific clones and E7-related TCR motifs grew in tumor during treatment.

The table came from immunoSEQ multiplex PCR; TCRdb's copy has only in-frame clones and leaves some out. This sample has under 4,000 clones, with roughly 79% found just once. The CDR3 consists of 11 residues. Germline CDR1 reads SGHDT; CDR2 reads YYEEEE. Between the trimmed V and J ends, which lost 4 bases and 5 bases, there was a span of 4 bases. Samples were taken several times over chemoradiotherapy. The sequence was collected from a human donor with HPV-associated anogenital cancer. The sample was gathered from a patient who underwent chemoradiotherapy. The chain recombines TRBV5-6 with TRBJ2-1; D gene ambiguous. CDR3 sequence: CASSGDNEQFF. The CDR3 nucleotides read TGTGCCAGCAGCGGCGACAATGAGCAGTTCTTC.